This T cell receptor beta chain was recovered during a study of cytomegalovirus exposure and HLA in healthy donors. Both 60 Vbeta primers and 13 Jbeta primers went into the PCR. Only in-frame clones appear in the TCRdb table, and some are missing; sequencing was by immunoSEQ multiplex PCR. Here the sample spans approximately 130,000 clones, approximately 75% being singletons. The study, taken as a whole, reports: HLA allele associations emerged for roughly 17,000 TCR beta sequences in a later analysis, at 0.05 false discovery rate.

Germline trimming cut 5 bases from V and 5 bases from J; bases unmatched to any gene: 9. Germline CDR1 and CDR2: MNHNY and SVGAGI (reference sequence). This CDR3 contains 15 residues. Samples came from healthy bone marrow donors. Remarks on this clone: Its antigen remains unknown.

This receptor was identified in a man aged 50-59 years in good health and CMV-seropositive. The rearrangement uses TRBV6-6 and TRBJ2-1; 7 bases line up with TRBD1. Sequencing was performed on PBMCs. The CDR3 sequence is CASSPTTGAHNEQFF. The CDR3 DNA reads TGTGCCAGCAGTCCCACAACAGGGGCCCACAATGAGCAGTTCTTC.